These 22 T cell receptor beta chains were sequenced from one sample in a study of blood T cell repertoires in COVID-19. The assay was immunoSEQ multiplex PCR, and TCRdb's table has in-frame clones only and misses some. The profile covers around 220,000 clones, with about 80% appearing a single time and over 6% taken by the ten largest. Sequencing used peripheral blood. All receptors come from an elderly woman with COVID-19, enrolled during active disease.

The chain couples TRBV29-1 to TRBJ2-5; 11 bases align to TRBD2. This CDR3 is 14 amino acids long. V dropped 4 bases and J dropped 0; count of bases not matched to a gene: 1. The germline V gene encodes CDR1 SQVTM and CDR2 ANQGSEA. The CDR3 DNA is TGCAGCGTTGGACTAGCGGGGTACCAAGAGACCCAGTACTTC. Protein: CSVGLAGYQETQYF. Combining the CDR3 with reference TRBV29-1 and TRBJ2-5 gives the whole variable domain SAVISQKPSRDICQRGTSLTIQCQVDSQVTMMFWYRQQPGQSLTLIATANQGSEATYESGFVIDKFPISRPNLTFSTLTVSNMSPEDSSIYLCSVGLAGYQETQYFGPGTRLLVL.

The chain carries TRBV2 and TRBJ2-5; 8 bases map to TRBD1. Germline CDR1 SNHLY, CDR2 FYNNEI. The trim removed 7 bases at V and 4 bases at J, leaving 14 bases unmatched. The CDR3 is 16 residues long. DNA for the CDR3: TGTGCCAGCACCGCAGGGGGCGGAGGGGCCCGAGAGACCCAGTACTTC. Translating it yields CASTAGGGGARETQYF.

The genes are TRBV6-5 and TRBJ1-2; D is unclear. Germline V gives CDR1 MNHEY, CDR2 SVGAGI. The CDR3 contains 14 residues. Trimming stripped 5 bases from V and 4 bases from J, with 14 bases between. Here the CDR3 DNA reads TGTGCCAGCAGTATCGAGACAAGAAGCTATGGCTACACCTTC. This encodes CASSIETRSYGYTF.

The chain couples TRBV7-9 to TRBJ1-6; D possibly corresponds to TRBD1 (6 bases). CDR3 length equals 13 residues. Germline V gene lookup returns CDR1 SEHNR and CDR2 FQNEAQ (reference sequence). Trimming left V 5 bases short and J 5 bases short, with 7 bases between. The CDR3 region is CASSRQDNSPLHF. The DNA of the CDR3 is TGTGCCAGCAGCCGACAGGATAATTCACCCCTCCACTTT.

The chain joins TRBV25-1 to TRBJ1-4, with D perhaps matching TRBD1 (6 bases). The CDR3 is 13 amino acids. Germline CDR1 reads MGHDK; CDR2 reads SYGVNS. The V end lost 6 bases, the J end lost 7 bases, and 12 bases lay between the germline ends. The CDR3 reads CASRTSGVEKLFF. The CDR3 nucleotides read TGTGCCAGCAGAACGTCAGGGGTTGAAAAACTGTTTTTT.

This clone has just a few counts. The chain combines TRBV15 with TRBJ2-7; 8 bases align to TRBD1. The CDR3 extends over 15 amino acids. CDR1 is LNHNV and CDR2 is YYDKDF in the germline V gene (reference sequence). Losses at the gene ends were 1 base for V and 2 bases for J; bases not matched to a gene: 4. Written as DNA, the CDR3 is TGTGCCACCAGCAGAGTAAAGGACAGGGCCTACGAGCAGTACTTC. Its protein product is CATSRVKDRAYEQYF.

J is TRBJ1-2 and V is TRBV30, with D uncertain. The CDR3 extends over 16 amino acids. CDR1 is GTSNPN and CDR2 is SVGIG in the germline V gene (reference sequence). V lost 3 bases, J lost 0 bases, and 17 bases lay in between. The CDR3 is CAWSLSRWGANYGYTF. In DNA, the CDR3 is TGTGCCTGGAGCCTCTCACGCTGGGGAGCTAACTATGGCTACACCTTC. The full variable domain, its missing parts supplied by reference TRBV30 and TRBJ1-2, is SQTIHQWPATLVQPVGSPLSLECTVEGTSNPNLYWYRQAAGRGLQLLFYSVGIGQISSEVPQNLSASRPQDRQFILSSKKLLLSDSGFYLCAWSLSRWGANYGYTFGSGTRLTVV.

The V gene is TRBV5-8, the J gene TRBJ2-1, with 10 nucleotides matching TRBD2. This CDR3 has 16 amino acids. V shed 2 bases and J 9 bases; nucleotides not matched to a gene: 11. Germline assignment: CDR1 SGHTS and CDR2 YDEGEE. The CDR3 here is CASSFGVAGGVTEQFF. CDR3 in DNA: TGTGCCAGCAGCTTCGGAGTAGCGGGAGGCGTCACTGAGCAGTTCTTC.

This chain links TRBV3-1 (or the pseudogene TRBV3-2) with TRBJ2-1; D is ambiguous. Trimming shortened V by 4 bases and J by 6 bases, and 13 bases separated the two germline ends. CDR3 length: 14 residues. In germline, CDR1 is LGHDT, CDR2 YNNKEL (reference sequence). The chain's CDR3 is CASSPGGSPNEQFF. CDR3 coding DNA: TGTGCCAGCAGCCCGGGTGGATCCCCCAATGAGCAGTTCTTC.

The V gene is TRBV27, the J gene TRBJ2-7; D unclear. The CDR3 consists of 12 residues. Trimming took 5 bases from V and 4 from J, leaving 9 bases between them. Germline V gives CDR1 MNHEY, CDR2 SMNVEV (reference sequence). CDR3 in DNA: TGTGCCAGCAGTCAGGAACCATACGAGCAGTACTTC. Translation gives CASSQEPYEQYF.

This clone has only a few counts. The rearrangement joins TRBV15 to TRBJ1-5, with 7 bases fitting TRBD1. The ends lost 9 bases at V and 0 bases at J; junction bases unmatched: 11. Per germline, CDR1 LNHNV and CDR2 YYDKDF (reference sequence). The CDR3 is 16 residues long. The CDR3, as DNA: TGTGCCACGAAGGGGGCAGGGGTTTATAGCAATCAGCCCCAGCATTTT. As protein: CATKGAGVYSNQPQHF.

V is TRBV5-5 and J is TRBJ2-3, with D hard to call. The length of the CDR3 is 12 residues. V was trimmed by 4 bases and J by 6 bases, leaving 9 bases between them. Looked up from germline, CDR1 is SGHKS and CDR2 is YYEKEE (reference sequence). The CDR3 region is CASSPVADTQYF. Written as DNA, the CDR3 is TGTGCCAGCAGCCCGGTCGCCGATACGCAGTATTTT.

The V and J genes are TRBV10-1 and TRBJ2-1; 7 bases match TRBD1. Trimming took 3 bases from V and 9 from J; bases not matched to a gene: 11. The germline CDR1 and CDR2 sequences are WNHNN and SYGVQD (reference sequence). The CDR3 has 15 amino acids. The CDR3 reads CASSDSDRAGVEQFF. The DNA of the CDR3 is TGCGCCAGCAGTGACTCCGACAGGGCCGGGGTTGAGCAGTTCTTC.

This clone was detected once. The V gene is TRBV7-9, the J gene TRBJ1-3, with 7 bases identical to TRBD1. This CDR3 has 13 amino acids. CDR1 SEHNR and CDR2 FQNEAQ come from the germline V gene (reference sequence). After removal of 5 bases from V and 7 bases from J, the junction contained 5 bases not matched to a gene. The CDR3 is CASSPGQLNTIYF. The DNA of the CDR3 is TGTGCCAGCAGCCCGGGACAGCTGAACACCATATATTTT.

The chain joins TRBV27 to TRBJ2-7; the D gene is possibly TRBD2 (8 bases). Between the trimmed V and J ends, which lost 7 bases and 3 bases, there was a span of 19 bases. CDR1 MNHEY and CDR2 SMNVEV come from the germline V gene (reference sequence). This CDR3 comprises 15 residues. Here the CDR3 DNA reads TGTGCCAGCACCAGCGGGGGAGGGGGCCACTACGAGCAGTACTTC. Protein sequence: CASTSGGGGHYEQYF.

V and J are TRBV7-9 and TRBJ1-1; D gene ambiguous. Trimming took off 1 base at V and 0 bases at J, with 9 bases between the two ends. CDR3 length: 15 residues. The germline CDR1 and CDR2 sequences are SEHNR and FQNEAQ (reference sequence). The CDR3 sequence is CASSLGEGVNTEAFF. The CDR3 DNA reads TGTGCCAGCAGCTTAGGGGAGGGTGTGAACACTGAAGCTTTCTTT.

The J gene is TRBJ2-1, the V gene TRBV3-1 (or the pseudogene TRBV3-2), with D possibly TRBD1 on 7 matching bases. The CDR3 contains 15 residues. Trimming left V 2 bases short and J 3 bases short, with 11 bases between. Germline-derived CDR1 and CDR2 are LGHDT and YNNKEL (reference sequence). In DNA form, the CDR3 reads TGTGCCAGCAGCCAAACTCAGGGGGGCTACAATGAGCAGTTCTTC. It translates to CASSQTQGGYNEQFF.

The rearrangement joins TRBV11-2 to TRBJ1-2; D possibly corresponds to TRBD1 (5 bases). The V gene's germline CDR1 is SGHAT and CDR2 FQNNGV. The CDR3 covers 16 residues. V was clipped by 0 bases and J by 0 bases, with 11 bases between them. In nucleotides, the CDR3 is TGTGCCAGCAGCTTAGAACAGGCTAGAGCTAACTATGGCTACACCTTC. This codes for CASSLEQARANYGYTF.

The rearrangement uses TRBV24-1 and TRBJ1-1; possible D gene TRBD1, 6 bases. V lost 1 base to trimming and J lost 1 base, with 15 bases between them. The CDR3 has 17 amino acids. The germline V gene encodes CDR1 KGHDR and CDR2 SFDVKD. This CDR3 is CATSDFVNGGWNTEAFF. The CDR3 coding sequence is TGTGCCACCAGTGATTTCGTCAATGGGGGCTGGAACACTGAAGCTTTCTTT.

This chain uses TRBV2 with TRBJ1-2; TRBD1 is a possible D gene (6 bases). Germline V gene sequence: CDR1 SNHLY, CDR2 FYNNEI. The length of the CDR3 is 15 residues. The V gene lost 6 bases and the J gene lost 2 bases, with 16 bases spanning the gap. As DNA, the CDR3 is TGTGCCAGCAGCGTTGAGGGGGTCCCCAACTATGGCTACACCTTC. It is translated as CASSVEGVPNYGYTF.

The chain employs TRBV2 and TRBJ2-3; 8 nucleotides align to TRBD1. The germline CDR1 and CDR2 sequences are SNHLY and FYNNEI. V lost 8 bases, J lost 3 bases, and 13 bases stayed unmatched. This CDR3 region has 16 residues. CDR3 coding DNA: TGTGCCAGCGAGCCGGGATCCACAGGGGGTACAGATACGCAGTATTTT. This translates into CASEPGSTGGTDTQYF. The full variable domain, with the rest looked up from reference TRBV2 and TRBJ2-3, is EPEVTQTPSHQVTQMGQEVILRCVPISNHLYFYWYRQILGQKVEFLVSFYNNEISEKSEIFDDQFSVERPDGSNFTLKIRSTKLEDSAMYFCASEPGSTGGTDTQYFGPGTRLTVL.

The J gene is TRBJ2-3, the V gene TRBV2, with TRBD2 as a possible D gene (7 bases). CDR3 length: 16 residues. Germline CDR1 is SNHLY and CDR2 is FYNNEI. V was pared by 7 bases and J by 6 bases, with 23 bases between. Here the CDR3 DNA reads TGTGCCAGCATCCCCCCTCTCTCAAGGGGGGGGGATACGCAGTATTTT. The encoded protein is CASIPPLSRGGDTQYF.